One and the same sample provided the 12 T cell receptor beta chains below, sequenced in a study of vaccination and CD4 T cells after COVID-19. Cultured CD4+ T cells had their DNA profiled by the Oncomine TCR Beta short-read assay. Each CDR3 protein is one row after TCRdb ran MiXCR on the PCR reads. The sample holds some 21,000 distinct CDR3 sequences, 42% seen once. Their target antigens are unknown. As to treatment: approximately 11-day PBMC culture with coronavirus spike peptide pools or control peptides (ViraFEST assay). Sequenced here: CD4+ T cells from blood, cultured in vitro, sampled before SARS-CoV-2 vaccination. All receptors come from a human donor who received a COVID-19 vaccine.

This clonotype was detected a few times. The chain couples TRBV24-1 to TRBJ1-2; TRBD1 agrees at 7 bases. The V gene's germline CDR1 is KGHDR and CDR2 SFDVKD. The length of the CDR3 is 15 residues. J gave up 3 bases and V 3 bases, and 6 bases lay outside the gene matches. In DNA form, the CDR3 reads TGTGCCACCAGTGATCGACAGGGCGGGGACTATGGCTACACCTTC. It codes for CATSDRQGGDYGYTF.

This clonotype was recorded a few times. The chain joins TRBV18 to TRBJ2-1, with D hard to call. The CDR3 contains 13 residues. Germline CDR1 reads KGHSH; CDR2 reads LQKENI. Trimming removed 3 bases from V and 5 bases from J, with 8 bases in between. The CDR3 DNA reads as TGTGCCAGCTCACCCACGCGGAACAATGAGCAGTTCTTC. This sequence encodes CASSPTRNNEQFF. The full variable domain, rest sourced from reference TRBV18 and TRBJ2-1, is NAGVMQNPRHLVRRRGQEARLRCSPMKGHSHVYWYRQLPEEGLKFMVYLQKENIIDESGMPKERFSAEFPKEGPSILRIQQVVRGDSAAYFCASSPTRNNEQFFGPGTRLTVL.

In DNA form, the CDR3 reads TGCGCCAGCAGCTTGGACAGGGAGGACTATGGCTACACCTTC. Amino acid sequence: CASSLDREDYGYTF. The J gene is TRBJ1-2, the V gene TRBV5-1; D is possibly TRBD1 (6 bases). Germline V gene data show CDR1 as SGHRS and CDR2 as YFSETQ. Between the trimmed V and J ends, which lost 0 bases and 3 bases, there was a span of 9 bases. This CDR3 contains 14 residues.

A few counts support this clonotype. The chain joins TRBV20-1 to TRBJ1-2; tentative D call: TRBD1 (5 bases). The germline V gene has CDR1 DFQATT and CDR2 SNEGSKA (reference sequence). The CDR3 length is 15 residues. The V end was cut by 1 base, the J end by 2 bases, with 14 bases between. CDR3 nucleotide sequence: TGCAGTGCTAGAGTAGGCTGGGGGGAGAACTATGGCTACACCTTC. It specifies CSARVGWGENYGYTF.

This clonotype was counted between two and nine times. The V gene is TRBV12-3 or TRBV12-4, the J gene TRBJ1-2; 7 nucleotides align to TRBD1. The CDR3 covers 14 residues. The V and J ends lost 3 bases and 3 bases, in that order; junction bases with no gene match: 4. CDR3 protein: CASSLRGRDYGYTF. CDR3 nucleotide sequence: TGTGCCAGCAGTTTGAGGGGGCGCGACTATGGCTACACCTTC.

The J gene is TRBJ2-5, the V gene TRBV30; TRBD1 might be the D (6 bases). The CDR3 runs 11 residues. Germline V gene data show CDR1 as GTSNPN and CDR2 as SVGIG (reference sequence). The V end lost 7 bases, the J end lost 2 bases, and 8 bases lay between the germline ends. Here the CDR3 reads CASRGQETQYF. Written as DNA, the CDR3 is TGTGCCTCTAGGGGGCAAGAGACCCAGTACTTC.

This clonotype was recorded a few times. V and J are TRBV6-5 and TRBJ2-7; possibly TRBD2 for D (6 bases). With 2 bases removed from V and 6 bases from J, the gap between germline ends came to 14 bases. Germline values: CDR1 MNHEY, CDR2 SVGAGI. This CDR3 comprises 14 residues. CDR3 loop: CASSYAQAGGEQYF. The CDR3 DNA reads TGTGCCAGCAGTTACGCACAGGCCGGGGGCGAGCAGTACTTC.

In its sample, this clonotype was seen a few times. The chain is built from TRBV9 and TRBJ1-2, with 9 bases that match TRBD1. Germline CDR1 is SGDLS and CDR2 is YYNGEE. With V trimmed by 6 bases and J by 3 bases, 12 bases remained unmatched. The length of the CDR3 is 16 residues. The CDR3 DNA reads as TGTGCCAGCAACGCGGACAGGGGAGGGAGAGACTATGGCTACACCTTC. The encoded protein is CASNADRGGRDYGYTF.

This clonotype was recorded a few times. This sequence joins TRBV7-2 and TRBJ1-5; a possible D gene is TRBD1 (6 bases). CDR1 is SGHTA and CDR2 is FQGNSA in the germline V gene. CDR3 size: 15 residues. The ends were cut back, 3 bases at V and 7 bases at J, with 16 bases in the middle. The CDR3 reads CASSLTWGAGQPQHF. The CDR3 nucleotides read TGTGCCAGCAGCTTGACTTGGGGGGCAGGACAGCCCCAGCATTTT.

In regard to this clonotype: An end of the junction does not agree with germline; a read error may underlie this. The V and J genes are TRBV6-1 and TRBJ2-1, with 10 bases aligning to TRBD1. The CDR3 spans 16 residues. Germline values: CDR1 MNHNS, CDR2 SASEGT. CDR3 coding DNA: TGTGCCATCAGTGATCACCGGGACAGGGGTATGAATGAGCAGTTCTTC. This encodes CAISDHRDRGMNEQFF.

This clonotype came up a few times. The DNA is left out, because the CDR3 cannot be placed on it with certainty; the CDR3 is given as TCRdb lists it. The rearrangement uses TRBV20-1 and TRBJ1-4. The V gene's germline CDR1 is DFQATT and CDR2 SNEGSKA (reference sequence). With termini counted, the CDR3 has 16 amino acids. CDR3 amino acids: CSASPPFGQGEEKLFF.

This clonotype has just one count. The chain links TRBV18 to TRBJ1-2, with D possibly TRBD1 on 5 matching bases. Per germline, CDR1 KGHSH and CDR2 LQKENI. The length of the CDR3 is 14 residues. V was trimmed by 8 bases and J by 0 bases, leaving 13 bases between them. The CDR3 loop is CASVGALANYGYTF. DNA of the CDR3: TGTGCCAGCGTTGGGGCCTTAGCTAACTATGGCTACACCTTC.